This record looks at one T cell receptor (beta chain) sequence and its context. Its matching antigen is unknown. One end of the junction does not line up with germline, which may come from a read error. The data were taken from a study of T cell repertoires in cytomegalovirus infection. Study background: Carrying CMV and the relevant HLA type showed in public TCR beta signatures.

TCRdb re-called the reads through MiXCR, storing one row per CDR3 protein. The sample lists about a million distinct CDR3 sequences, less than 35% seen once, with over 13% in the top ten. CDR1 and CDR2 from the germline V gene are KGHSH and LQKENI. The length of the CDR3 is 13 residues. V gene TRBV18 combines with J gene TRBJ2-5, with no clear D. The sequence was obtained from a human donor in good health (CMV status not recorded). Some clones in this sample may be carry-over from other donors' samples. Sequences were derived from cultured CD8+ T cells from PBMCs, sampled from culture after CMV antigen stimulation. Here the CDR3 DNA reads TGTGCCAGCTCTCCACCTGAACGTGAGACCCAGTACTTC. This translates into CASSPPERETQYF.